This T cell receptor beta chain came from a study of blood T cell repertoires in COVID-19. On the study more broadly: Samples taken during acute and convalescent COVID-19 were collected in the United States, Italy and Spain.

The length of the CDR3 is 16 residues. Germline V gives CDR1 SGHNT, CDR2 YYREEE (reference sequence). The J segment lost 0 bases and the V segment lost 5 bases, leaving 8 bases of the junction unmatched. Generated by immunoSEQ multiplex PCR, the TCRdb table keeps only in-frame clones and is missing some. The table has about 480,000 clones, nearly 90% seen once. The rearrangement links TRBV5-4 to TRBJ2-3, with TRBD1 identical over 8 bases. The source of this sequence is a man between 18 and 35 years old with COVID-19, enrolled during active disease. Sequenced: peripheral blood. The CDR3 region has the DNA TGTGCCAGCAGACAAATGACAGGGGAAAGCACAGATACGCAGTATTTT. Its translation is CASRQMTGESTDTQYF.